A single T cell receptor beta chain is shown here with its context. Trimming took off 6 bases at V and 8 bases at J, with 22 bases between the two ends. This CDR3 spans 15 amino acids. In germline, CDR1 is ENHRY, CDR2 SYGVKD. The sample comes from a study of T-cell memory formation after mild COVID-19. TCRdb fed the 5' RACE reads into MiXCR, producing one record per CDR3 protein. This table has 150,000 or so distinct CDR3 sequences, around 15% appearing once. The specimen sequenced was PBMCs or a T cell subset sorted from them (not recorded which). V is TRBV10-3 and J is TRBJ1-2; maybe TRBD1 (5 bases). This TCR came from an adult woman who had mild COVID-19 (a few samples of this study predate the infection). Cell type and time point are not known. CDR3 DNA: TGTGCCATCAGCGGTCAACAGGCCAACTCACTCGGCTACACCTTC. It encodes CAISGQQANSLGYTF.